This TCR beta chain was captured in a study of T cells in Graves' hyperthyroidism and ophthalmopathy. Notes on the study in general: In the analysis, a 13 V-J model separated ophthalmopathy from stable hyperthyroidism.

Amplification yielded TCR beta CDR3 regions, with RNA transcripts as the source. First-round RT-PCR of the TCR CDR3 relied on the HTBI primer set. A single record per CDR3 protein comes from TCRdb applying MiXCR to the multiplex PCR reads. This sample yields fewer than 350,000 distinct CDR3 sequences, of which roughly a fifth are seen a single time; 50% belongs to the top ten. There are many counts of this clonotype. What it binds is not known. Germline CDR1 reads SNHLY; CDR2 reads FYNNEI. V was clipped by 2 bases and J by 5 bases; unmatched bases: 9. The CDR3 spans 16 residues. Sequencing used blood. The source is a woman in her 50s with Graves' hyperthyroidism. J is TRBJ2-5 and V is TRBV2; 9 bases match TRBD1. The CDR3 DNA follows: TGTGCCAGCAGTGAATTAGGGACAGGGAGAAAGGAGACCCAGTACTTC. Its protein product is CASSELGTGRKETQYF.